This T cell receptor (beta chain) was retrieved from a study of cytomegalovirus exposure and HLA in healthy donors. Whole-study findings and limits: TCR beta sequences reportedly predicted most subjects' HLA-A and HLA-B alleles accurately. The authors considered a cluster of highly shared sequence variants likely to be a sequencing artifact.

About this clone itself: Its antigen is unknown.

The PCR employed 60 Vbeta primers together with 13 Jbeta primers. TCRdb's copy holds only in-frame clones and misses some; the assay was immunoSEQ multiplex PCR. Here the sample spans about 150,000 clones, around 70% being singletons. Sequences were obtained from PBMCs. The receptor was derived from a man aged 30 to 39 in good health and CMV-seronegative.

The CDR3 is CASSFTGGEQYF. The CDR3 region has the DNA TGTGCCAGCAGTTTCACAGGGGGCGAGCAGTACTTC. The chain carries TRBV6-5 and TRBJ2-7; 8 nucleotides align to TRBD1. The J segment lost 6 bases and the V segment lost 4 bases, leaving 2 bases of the junction unmatched. Germline CDR1 is MNHEY and CDR2 is SVGAGI. The CDR3 has 12 residues.